The next 28 T cell receptor beta chains were all read from a single sample in a study of blood T cell repertoires in COVID-19. The protocol was immunoSEQ multiplex PCR, while the TCRdb copy is restricted to in-frame clones and leaves out a portion. This table holds about 140,000 clones, around 89% found once. The sample comprised peripheral blood. The receptor source for this set is a human donor with COVID-19, enrolled during active disease. The donor label of this sample is uncertain.

This clone showed up just a few times. This chain joins TRBV28 and TRBJ1-2; 7 positions agree with TRBD1. Per the germline V gene, CDR1 is MDHEN and CDR2 is SYDVKM. The CDR3 sequence is 14 residues long. The trim removed 8 bases at V and 6 bases at J, leaving 12 bases unmatched. DNA of the CDR3: TGTGCCAGCCGCCAGGGGGTTGAGTCCAATGGCTACACCTTC. The encoded protein is CASRQGVESNGYTF.

The chain links TRBV4-1 to TRBJ2-7; TRBD1 aligns across 8 bases. The J segment lost 2 bases and the V segment lost 0 bases, leaving 9 bases of the junction unmatched. CDR3 length: 17 amino acids. Germline values: CDR1 MGHRA, CDR2 YSYEKL. CDR3 amino acids: CASSQDRRQGIAYEQYF. CDR3 nucleotide sequence: TGCGCCAGCAGCCAAGATCGGCGACAGGGGATAGCCTACGAGCAGTACTTC.

V gene TRBV5-6 combines with J gene TRBJ1-5, with D unclear. The CDR3 is 14 amino acids. Per germline, CDR1 SGHDT and CDR2 YYEEEE. V was clipped by 2 bases and J by 3 bases, with 9 bases between them. The CDR3 region is CASSFWGVNQPQHF. The CDR3 DNA sequence: TGTGCCAGCAGCTTTTGGGGAGTCAATCAGCCCCAGCATTTT. Full variable domain (remainder filled in from reference TRBV5-6 and TRBJ1-5): DAGVTQSPTHLIKTRGQQVTLRCSPKSGHDTVSWYQQALGQGPQFIFQYYEEEERQRGNFPDRFSGHQFPNYSSELNVNALLLGDSALYLCASSFWGVNQPQHFGDGTRLSIL.

Comment on this clone: One end of the junction fails to match germline, which may point to a read error. V gene TRBV10-1 combines with J gene TRBJ1-2; D is unresolved. The CDR3 covers 13 residues. Germline V CDR1 and CDR2: WNHNN, SYGVQD (reference sequence). The CDR3 region has the DNA TGCGCCAGCAGTAAGTCCGGAGGCTATGGCTACACCTTC. As protein: CASSKSGGYGYTF.

The rearrangement joins TRBV7-7 to TRBJ1-3, with 9 bases aligning to TRBD1. V shed 1 base and J 2 bases; nucleotides not matched to a gene: 0. The CDR3 has 15 amino acids. Germline lookup yields CDR1 SSHAT and CDR2 FNYEAQ (reference sequence). Here the CDR3 reads CASSLDRGPGNTIYF. CDR3 bases: TGTGCCAGCAGCTTAGACAGGGGGCCTGGAAACACCATATATTTT.

The chain employs TRBV3-1 (or the pseudogene TRBV3-2) and TRBJ1-4; no clear D gene. There are 13 residues in the CDR3. V was shortened by 5 bases and J by 7 bases, with 11 bases between the two germline ends. CDR1 and CDR2 from the germline V gene are LGHDT and YNNKEL (reference sequence). CDR3 region: CASSFGEGEKLFF. CDR3 DNA sequence: TGTGCCAGCAGCTTCGGAGAGGGTGAAAAACTGTTTTTT.

This sequence joins TRBV6-6 and TRBJ2-3; perhaps TRBD2 as D (5 bases). Trimming stripped 2 bases from V and 2 bases from J, with 11 bases between. The length of the CDR3 is 15 residues. CDR1 is MNHNY, CDR2 SVGAGI, per germline (reference sequence). The CDR3 bases are TGTGCCAGCAGTTACAGGGAGCCCGCCACAGATACGCAGTATTTT. It translates to CASSYREPATDTQYF.

This chain connects TRBV3-1 (or the pseudogene TRBV3-2) to TRBJ2-5; 8 bases match TRBD2. Germline V lookup: CDR1 LGHDT, CDR2 YNNKEL (reference sequence). The CDR3 spans 15 residues. V gave up 3 bases and J gave up 7 bases; unmatched junction bases: 10. The CDR3 reads CASSQLGSGGGTQYF. The CDR3 DNA follows: TGTGCCAGCAGCCAGCTGGGCAGCGGGGGTGGGACCCAGTACTTC.

V gene TRBV30 combines with J gene TRBJ2-5; 7 nucleotides line up with TRBD1. CDR3 length equals 14 residues. CDR1 GTSNPN and CDR2 SVGIG come from the germline V gene (reference sequence). V trimming: 4 bases; J trimming: 2 bases; junction bases outside the gene matches: 7. For the CDR3, the DNA is TGTGCCTGGAACCTGGGACAGCCACAAGAGACCCAGTACTTC. Translation gives CAWNLGQPQETQYF.

This chain connects TRBV14 to TRBJ1-2, with TRBD1 matching over 8 bases. The germline gives CDR1 SGHDN, CDR2 FVKESK. This CDR3 region has 15 residues. Germline trimming cut 1 base from V and 5 bases from J; bases unmatched to any gene: 6. The DNA of the CDR3 is TGTGCCAGCAGCCAAGTAGACAGGGGAGGATATGGCTACACCTTC. It is translated as CASSQVDRGGYGYTF.

The count of this clone is one. The chain uses TRBV7-3 and TRBJ2-1, with TRBD2 matching over 14 bases. CDR3 length equals 13 residues. With V trimmed by 8 bases and J by 7 bases, 1 base remained unmatched. Germline CDR1 reads SGHTA; CDR2 reads FQGTGA. DNA of the CDR3: TGTGCCAGCGGACTAGCGGGGGGTAATGAGCAGTTCTTC. It specifies CASGLAGGNEQFF.

The genes are TRBV7-2 and TRBJ2-5, with 8 bases lining up with TRBD2. CDR3 length: 15 residues. The trim removed 2 bases at V and 3 bases at J, leaving 5 bases unmatched. Per germline, CDR1 SGHTA and CDR2 FQGNSA. CDR3 residues: CASSLKAGAEETQYF. The DNA of the CDR3 is TGTGCCAGCAGCTTAAAAGCGGGGGCCGAAGAGACCCAGTACTTC.

The J gene is TRBJ2-3, the V gene TRBV19; 9 nucleotides line up with TRBD2. The ends lost 4 bases at V and 4 bases at J; junction bases unmatched: 3. Germline CDR1 and CDR2: LNHDA and SQIVND (reference sequence). The CDR3 is 14 amino acids. The CDR3 sequence: CASSSGGAPDTQYF. CDR3 nucleotide sequence: TGTGCCAGTAGTAGCGGGGGGGCCCCAGATACGCAGTATTTT.

The rearrangement uses TRBV6-5 and TRBJ1-1; no clear D. The germline V gene has CDR1 MNHEY and CDR2 SVGAGI. The CDR3 sequence is 15 residues long. V was pared by 6 bases and J by 1 base, with 15 bases between. The chain's CDR3 is CASSRDWTENTEAFF. CDR3 bases: TGTGCCAGCAGCCGAGATTGGACTGAGAACACTGAAGCTTTCTTT.

As for this clone: One end of the junction is discordant with germline, which a read error may explain. The gene calls are TRBV2 and TRBJ1-4; D remains ambiguous. The CDR3 is 14 amino acids. Germline CDR1 reads SNHLY; CDR2 reads FYNNEI. CDR3 sequence (DNA): TGTGCCAGCAGCGAAGGTTCGGGTAATGAAAAACTGTTTTTT. This gives the protein CASSEGSGNEKLFF.

This chain uses TRBV3-1 (or the pseudogene TRBV3-2) with TRBJ1-5; D gene uncertain. Trimming shortened V by 1 base and J by 8 bases, and 6 bases separated the two germline ends. The CDR3 has 12 amino acids. CDR1 LGHDT and CDR2 YNNKEL come from the germline V gene (reference sequence). CDR3 coding DNA: TGTGCCAGCAGCCAAGTTGGAGAGCCCCAGCATTTT. Translating it yields CASSQVGEPQHF.

The rearrangement links TRBV7-9 to TRBJ1-4; TRBD1 agrees at 7 bases. The V gene end was trimmed by 1 base and the J gene end by 8 bases; junction bases not matched to a gene: 10. Per the germline V gene, CDR1 is SEHNR and CDR2 is FQNEAQ (reference sequence). The CDR3 consists of 16 residues. In DNA form, the CDR3 reads TGTGCCAGCAGCTTAGGGGCAGACAGGGAGGTGGAAAAACTGTTTTTT. Protein product: CASSLGADREVEKLFF.

The chain recombines TRBV16 with TRBJ2-2, with D perhaps matching TRBD2 (6 bases). The CDR3 is 13 residues long. The germline gives CDR1 KGHSY, CDR2 FQNENV. The V gene lost 8 bases and the J gene lost 6 bases, with 13 bases spanning the gap. CDR3 nucleotide sequence: TGTGCCAGCTTCGGGGGTCCGGCCGGGGAGCTGTTTTTT. Encoded protein: CASFGGPAGELFF. The full variable domain, with the rest looked up from reference TRBV16 and TRBJ2-2, is GEEVAQTPKHLVRGEGQKAKLYCAPIKGHSYVFWYQQVLKNEFKFLISFQNENVFDETGMPKERFSAKCLPNSPCSLEIQATKLEDSAVYFCASFGGPAGELFFGEGSRLTVL.

This clone occurred once. This rearrangement joins TRBV5-4 to TRBJ2-7, with 7 bases matching TRBD1. In germline, CDR1 is SGHNT, CDR2 YYREEE (reference sequence). There are 14 residues in the CDR3. The trim removed 3 bases at V and 0 bases at J, leaving 3 bases unmatched. The CDR3 DNA sequence: TGTGCCAGCAGCTCCGGACAGGCCTCCTACGAGCAGTACTTC. It encodes CASSSGQASYEQYF. Looking up the rest from reference TRBV5-4 and TRBJ2-7 gives the full variable domain: ETGVTQSPTHLIKTRGQQVTLRCSSQSGHNTVSWYQQALGQGPQFIFQYYREEENGRGNFPPRFSGLQFPNYSSELNVNALELDDSALYLCASSSGQASYEQYFGPGTRLTVT.

The V gene is TRBV27, the J gene TRBJ1-2, with D maybe TRBD1 (5 bases). The germline V gene encodes CDR1 MNHEY and CDR2 SMNVEV (reference sequence). The CDR3 runs 17 residues. Trimming pared 8 bases from V and 6 bases from J, leaving 28 bases between. The CDR3 DNA reads as TGTGCCAGCTACTACTTCCGGCAGGGAACGAGTTGGAATGGCTACACCTTC. It is translated as CASYYFRQGTSWNGYTF.

The gene calls are TRBV6-5 and TRBJ2-7; 9 bases agree with TRBD1. Germline V gene sequence: CDR1 MNHEY, CDR2 SVGAGI. The trim removed 7 bases at V and 2 bases at J, leaving 6 bases unmatched. This CDR3 region has 14 residues. CDR3 DNA: TGTGCCAGCAAGAGACAGGGGGTAACCTACGAGCAGTACTTC. Protein: CASKRQGVTYEQYF.

The gene calls are TRBV5-1 and TRBJ1-1, with D uncertain. Trimming stripped 0 bases from V and 8 bases from J, with 11 bases between. The CDR3 extends over 13 amino acids. Per germline, CDR1 SGHRS and CDR2 YFSETQ. The CDR3 region is CASSLGFGREAFF. CDR3 sequence (DNA): TGCGCCAGCAGCTTGGGGTTCGGGAGAGAAGCTTTCTTT. The full variable domain, completed using reference TRBV5-1 and TRBJ1-1, is KAGVTQTPRYLIKTRGQQVTLSCSPISGHRSVSWYQQTPGQGLQFLFEYFSETQRNKGNFPGRFSGRQFSNSRSEMNVSTLELGDSALYLCASSLGFGREAFFGQGTRLTVV.

The rearrangement uses TRBV6-5 and TRBJ1-1; D not certain. Per the germline V gene, CDR1 is MNHEY and CDR2 is SVGAGI. V was cut by 7 bases and J by 4 bases, with 13 bases left in between. The CDR3 totals 13 residues. CDR3 residues: CASNYRDATEAFF. The CDR3 DNA sequence: TGTGCCAGCAATTATCGGGATGCCACTGAAGCTTTCTTT.

This chain links TRBV9 with TRBJ1-2; D gene ambiguous. The CDR3 is made up of 14 amino acids. Trimming took 4 bases from V and 5 from J, leaving 15 bases between them. CDR1 and CDR2 (germline): SGDLS, YYNGEE. The CDR3 spells CASSPSGATYGYTF. The CDR3 bases are TGTGCCAGCAGCCCATCCGGTGCGACTTATGGCTACACCTTC.

The genes are TRBV19 and TRBJ2-2; D unclear. Trimming removed 3 bases from V and 4 bases from J, with 9 bases in between. CDR1 LNHDA and CDR2 SQIVND come from the germline V gene (reference sequence). CDR3 length: 14 amino acids. The CDR3 nucleotides are TGTGCCAGTAGTATTGCGGTTTCCACCGGGGAGCTGTTTTTT. Translation: CASSIAVSTGELFF.

The V gene is TRBV13, the J gene TRBJ1-6; 7 bases map to TRBD1. Unmatched junction bases numbered 9, after V lost 2 bases and J lost 8 bases. From germline, CDR1 is PRHDT and CDR2 FYEKMQ (reference sequence). CDR3 length: 16 amino acids. CDR3: CASSLQYQGVYSPLHF. The CDR3 nucleotides are TGTGCCAGCAGCTTACAATACCAGGGGGTATATTCACCCCTCCACTTT.

The chain recombines TRBV6-5 with TRBJ2-3; D is unresolved. This CDR3 comprises 11 residues. With 6 bases removed from V and 7 bases from J, the gap between germline ends came to 8 bases. The germline V gene encodes CDR1 MNHEY and CDR2 SVGAGI. Here the CDR3 DNA reads TGTGCCAGCAGAGTTGAGTATACGCAGTATTTT. It codes for CASRVEYTQYF.

The chain has TRBV7-9 and TRBJ2-1, with 8 nucleotides matching TRBD1. The V gene end was trimmed by 1 base and the J gene end by 7 bases; junction bases not matched to a gene: 6. Germline V CDR1 and CDR2: SEHNR, FQNEAQ (reference sequence). The CDR3 is 15 residues long. The CDR3 reads CASSLVQGALNEQFF. In DNA, the CDR3 is TGTGCCAGCAGCTTAGTGCAGGGGGCGCTGAATGAGCAGTTCTTC. Drawing the rest from reference TRBV7-9 and TRBJ2-1, the complete variable domain is DTGVSQNPRHKITKRGQNVTFRCDPISEHNRLYWYRQTLGQGPEFLTYFQNEAQLEKSRLLSDRFSAERPKGSFSTLEIQRTEQGDSAMYLCASSLVQGALNEQFFGPGTRLTVL.